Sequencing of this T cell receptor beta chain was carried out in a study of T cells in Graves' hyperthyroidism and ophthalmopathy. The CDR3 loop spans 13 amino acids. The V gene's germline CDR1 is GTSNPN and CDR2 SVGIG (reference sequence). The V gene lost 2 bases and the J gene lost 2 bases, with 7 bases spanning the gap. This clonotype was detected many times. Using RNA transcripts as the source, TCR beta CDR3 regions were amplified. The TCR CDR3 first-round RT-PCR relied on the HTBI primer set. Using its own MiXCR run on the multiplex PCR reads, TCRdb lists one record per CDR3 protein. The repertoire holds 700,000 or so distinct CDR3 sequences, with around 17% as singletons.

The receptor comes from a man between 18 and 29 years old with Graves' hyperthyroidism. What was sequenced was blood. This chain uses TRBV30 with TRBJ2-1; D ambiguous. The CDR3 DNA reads TGTGCCTGGAGTCCCCGAGCCTACAATGAGCAGTTCTTC. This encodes CAWSPRAYNEQFF.